Reported below is one TCR beta chain. What it recognizes is unknown. The source of the sample is a study of T cells expressing NK-cell markers. TCRdb reprocessed the 5' RACE reads and keeps a single row for each CDR3 protein, giving no DNA. This listing includes 350,000 to 400,000 distinct CDR3 sequences. General study points: A handful of donors showed these clonotypes also leading the CD3+CD56-NKG2C+ fraction.

CDR1 and CDR2 from the germline V gene are MDHEN and SYDVKM. This CDR3 is built from 13 residues. Sequenced material: blood T cells: a sorted CD56 or NKG2C T cell subset, CD4+ or CD8+ T cells, or bulk PBMC T cells (not recorded which). This TCR was sampled from a woman in her forties or fifties in good health. The J gene is TRBJ2-7, the V gene TRBV28; TCRdb designates TRBD1, a call that cannot be tested without DNA. The CDR3 here is CASTRTGTYEQYF. The full variable domain, its missing parts supplied by reference TRBV28 and TRBJ2-7, is DVKVTQSSRYLVKRTGEKVFLECVQDMDHENMFWYRQDPGLGLRLIYFSYDVKMKEKGDIPEGYSVSREKKERFSLILESASTNQTSMYLCASTRTGTYEQYFGPGTRLTVT.